Described below is a single TCR beta chain sequence and its context. Its antigen is still unknown. The record has no base qualities; no much larger clone is one base away. The V and J ends are trimmed by 2 bases and 10 bases, leaving 26 bases between them. The CDR3, from cysteine to phenylalanine, totals 17 residues. Only CDR3 DNA is held: 51 bases, read in frame from base 1. CDR1 is given as MDHEN and CDR2 as SYDVKM, both from the germline V gene. This specimen belongs to a study of human CD4 T cells and Enterobacteriaceae (TCRdb year 2020). On the study overall, not on this receptor specifically: Ex vivo, broadly cross-reactive clonotypes were observed to appear more expanded than specific clonotypes, with about 55% of the 19 and most of the roughly 35 being found within the top 5%. The only basis for inferring the reactivity of ex vivo clonotypes was matching nucleotide sequences to CFSE-low cultures from the same donors.

Memory CD4+ T cells were FACS-sorted on a FACSAria III to over 95% purity as all CD4+ cells other than CD45RA+CCR7+CD95- naive cells. Blood from healthy donors came from blood donation centers in Switzerland. Total CD4+ T cells and monocytes were enriched by positive selection with CD4 and CD14 magnetic microbeads. CD8+, CD14+, CD16+, CD56+, CD19+ and CD25-bright cells were excluded prior to sorting. To assess in vivo expansion of bacteria-reactive clonotypes, total memory CD4+ T cells from a couple of blood donors were sequenced directly ex vivo. Ficoll-Paque Plus was used to isolate peripheral blood mononuclear cells from donor blood. Deep-level sequencing was performed on ex vivo total memory CD4+ samples, with a detection sensitivity of one cell in 200,000. The QIAamp DNA Micro Kit was used to extract genomic DNA from cell pellets, and spectrophotometry was used to check the quantity and purity of the genomic DNA. TCR Vbeta CDR3 regions were amplified with the immunoSEQ multiplex PCR assay. The amplicons were sequenced on the Illumina HiSeq platform. Each retrieved sequence was 87 nucleotides long and included the CDR3 region. As for how the authors treated the data: Each unique productive TCR Vbeta nucleotide sequence counted as a clonotype and was quantified by productive template frequency from ImmunoSEQ Analyzer V3.0. Expanded clonotypes were defined by a threshold at the top 5th percentile of each frequency-ranked repertoire. The R package fossil was used to compute repertoire overlap as Chao-Jaccard, and the R package MASS was used to visualize the overlap by nonmetric multidimensional scaling. TCRdb holds this immuneACCESS table with in-frame rearrangements only. Some clones are missing; in checked studies, unresolved V genes explain under half, and the rest has no known cause. The V and J calls and clone size are taken from that table; D and trimming were inferred from the DNA. The sample data list about 29,000 clones, and approximately 82% of these were observed just once. Approximately 1.5% of the sample lies in the top ten.

The rearrangement joined TRBV28 to TRBJ1-1; TRBD1 is possibly the D segment (5 matching bases). The clonotype originates from a human donor in good health. Sequencing input: memory CD4+ T cells from blood. The cell subset or site label on this specimen signifies: total memory CD4 T cells sorted directly ex vivo, unstimulated. The DNA sequence is as follows: TGTGCCAGCAGTTTACACCGGGGCAGCGTTTTGGGCCTGCGAGCTTTCTTT. It specifies CASSLHRGSVLGLRAFF. The CDR3 plus the reference TRBV28 and TRBJ1-1 genes for the other parts give the full variable domain: DVKVTQSSRYLVKRTGEKVFLECVQDMDHENMFWYRQDPGLGLRLIYFSYDVKMKEKGDIPEGYSVSREKKERFSLILESASTNQTSMYLCASSLHRGSVLGLRAFFGQGTRLTVV.